A single TCR beta chain is shown here with its context. The antigen is unknown. The length of the CDR3 is 14 residues. V lost 7 bases and J lost 2, with 15 bases in between. Per germline, CDR1 SGHAT and CDR2 FQNNGV. The data originate from a study of shared clonotypes between healthy human individuals. At the level of the study: Each donor's CD4 naive and CD4 memory cells filled three plates apiece, CD8 naive two, and CD8 memory one. Whole-study results and caveats: The study drew on few donors, limiting represented genetic and exposure-history diversity.

Assay execution took place at the deep level. The method was immunoSEQ multiplex PCR; TCRdb's version includes in-frame clones alone and lacks a portion of them. This table has about 710,000 clones, approximately 73% appearing once. The receptor was derived from a woman in her twenties or thirties in good health. The J gene is TRBJ2-7, the V gene TRBV11-2, with D possibly called TRBD1 or TRBD2 (7 bases each). The sequencing sample was made of memory CD4+ T cells sorted from blood. Indicated subset: CD45RA-negative fraction. CDR3 DNA sequence: TGTGCCAGCAATGACAGGGAGGGCCCCTACGAGCAGTACTTC. This codes for CASNDREGPYEQYF.